The rows below give T cell receptor beta chains drawn from one sample of a study of Ad26.COV2.S vaccination and SARS-CoV-2 variants. Repertoires were generated with immunoSEQ multiplex PCR, while TCRdb's copy carries only in-frame clones and drops some. Counted here are about 370,000 clones, less than 90% occurring once; the ten biggest clones make up approximately 3.7%. The source material was peripheral blood, sampled in a trial of Ad26.COV2.S vaccine versus placebo. The receptor source for this set is a person between 18 and 60 years old who received the Ad26.COV2.S COVID-19 vaccine or a placebo. Both conserved end residues are part of each CDR3. Each record gives: V gene, clone size, J gene, D gene, CDR3 DNA, CDR3 protein. D genes are given only for firm matches. Clone size is shown for a subset of rows, as once, few, many or a class of expanded clone.

V gene: TRBV5-8
clone size: -
J gene: TRBJ2-7
D gene: -
CDR3 DNA: TGTGCCAGCCGCCGGAGGTGGGGTGCCTACGAGCAGTACTTC
CDR3 protein: CASRRRWGAYEQYF

V gene: TRBV30
clone size: -
J gene: TRBJ1-1
D gene: TRBD1
CDR3 DNA: TGTGCCTGGAGTGCTGGACAGGGGGTGACTGAAGCTTTCTTT
CDR3 protein: CAWSAGQGVTEAFF

V gene: TRBV6-5
clone size: -
J gene: TRBJ1-2
D gene: -
CDR3 DNA: TGTGCCAGCATGCGGACAGCTAACTATGGCTACACCTTC
CDR3 protein: CASMRTANYGYTF

V gene: TRBV4-1
clone size: -
J gene: TRBJ1-4
D gene: -
CDR3 DNA: TGCGCCAGCAGCCACTACTACTACCCTCGGGAGGCACGAAATGAAAAACTGTTTTTT
CDR3 protein: CASSHYYYPREARNEKLFF

V gene: TRBV12-3/TRBV12-4
clone size: -
J gene: TRBJ2-3
D gene: -
CDR3 DNA: TGTGCCAGCACCCTCAGGAGCACAGATACGCAGTATTTT
CDR3 protein: CASTLRSTDTQYF

V gene: TRBV5-5
clone size: -
J gene: TRBJ2-2
D gene: -
CDR3 DNA: TGTGCCAGCAGCACCTGGACAGCTAAAGACACCGGGGAGCTGTTTTTT
CDR3 protein: CASSTWTAKDTGELFF

V gene: TRBV25-1
clone size: -
J gene: TRBJ1-1
D gene: TRBD1
CDR3 DNA: TGTGCCAGCAGTGATCCCGGGACAGTGAACACTGAAGCTTTCTTT
CDR3 protein: CASSDPGTVNTEAFF

V gene: TRBV7-2
clone size: -
J gene: TRBJ1-1
D gene: -
CDR3 DNA: TGTGCCAGCAGCTTATGGGCCAGGGAGGGAAACACTGAAGCTTTCTTT
CDR3 protein: CASSLWAREGNTEAFF

V gene: TRBV7-8
clone size: -
J gene: TRBJ2-5
D gene: TRBD2
CDR3 DNA: TGTGCCAGCAGCCTCGGACTAGCGGGGGGGCGAGAGACCCAGTACTTC
CDR3 protein: CASSLGLAGGRETQYF

V gene: TRBV10-3
clone size: -
J gene: TRBJ2-1
D gene: TRBD2
CDR3 DNA: TGTGCCACACGATCTAGCGGGGGAGCAGTAAGCTCCTACAATGAGCAGTTCTTC
CDR3 protein: CATRSSGGAVSSYNEQFF

V gene: TRBV19
clone size: -
J gene: TRBJ1-5
D gene: -
CDR3 DNA: TGTGCCAGTAGTTTCCAGGGCGGCAATCAGCCCCAGCATTTT
CDR3 protein: CASSFQGGNQPQHF

V gene: TRBV19
clone size: -
J gene: TRBJ1-2
D gene: TRBD1
CDR3 DNA: TGTGCCAGTAGTACTGGGACAGGCTATGGCTACACCTTC
CDR3 protein: CASSTGTGYGYTF

V gene: TRBV5-1
clone size: -
J gene: TRBJ2-1
D gene: -
CDR3 DNA: TGCGCCAGCAGCTTGGGGGGTAATGAGCAGTTCTTC
CDR3 protein: CASSLGGNEQFF

V gene: TRBV6-4
clone size: few
J gene: TRBJ1-2
D gene: -
CDR3 DNA: TGTGCCAGCAGTGACTGGGGGCTCGGCTATGGCTACACCTTC
CDR3 protein: CASSDWGLGYGYTF

V gene: TRBV11-3
clone size: once
J gene: TRBJ2-1
D gene: -
CDR3 DNA: TGTGCCAGCAGCTTAGAGGTGGTCGGTTCAGGCTACAATGAGCAGTTCTTC
CDR3 protein: CASSLEVVGSGYNEQFF

V gene: TRBV6-5
clone size: -
J gene: TRBJ1-1
D gene: -
CDR3 DNA: TGTGCCAGCAGTTTTAGCAGCACGAACACTGAAGCTTTCTTT
CDR3 protein: CASSFSSTNTEAFF

V gene: TRBV11-2
clone size: -
J gene: TRBJ1-1
D gene: -
CDR3 DNA: TGTGCCAGCAGATCAGGGTTTGGTGACACTGAAGCTTTCTTT
CDR3 protein: CASRSGFGDTEAFF

V gene: TRBV7-2
clone size: once
J gene: TRBJ2-1
D gene: TRBD2
CDR3 DNA: TGTGCCAGCAGCTTCCAGCGGGGGGCCTACAATGAGCAGTTCTTC
CDR3 protein: CASSFQRGAYNEQFF

V gene: TRBV6-6
clone size: -
J gene: TRBJ1-5
D gene: -
CDR3 DNA: TGTGCCAGCAGGTACAACCAGCCTGATCAGCCCCAGCATTTT
CDR3 protein: CASRYNQPDQPQHF

V gene: TRBV7-9
clone size: -
J gene: TRBJ2-3
D gene: -
CDR3 DNA: TGTGCCAGCAGCTTAGGCCCGACAGAGGAGACAGATACGCAGTATTTT
CDR3 protein: CASSLGPTEETDTQYF

V gene: TRBV28
clone size: once
J gene: TRBJ1-3
D gene: -
CDR3 DNA: TGTGCCAGCAGTTTAGGGGGCGCTGGAAACACCATATATTTT
CDR3 protein: CASSLGGAGNTIYF

V gene: TRBV7-9
clone size: -
J gene: TRBJ1-1
D gene: -
CDR3 DNA: TGTGCCAGCAGCTTGGAGGGGTTGGAAGCTTTCTTT
CDR3 protein: CASSLEGLEAFF

V gene: TRBV4-2
clone size: -
J gene: TRBJ1-1
D gene: -
CDR3 DNA: TGTGCCAGCAGCCAAGGTACAGGCGAGAACACTGAAGCTTTCTTT
CDR3 protein: CASSQGTGENTEAFF

V gene: TRBV5-1
clone size: -
J gene: TRBJ1-2
D gene: -
CDR3 DNA: TGCGCCAGCAGCTTCAAGGGGGGGACTAACTATGGCTACACCTTC
CDR3 protein: CASSFKGGTNYGYTF

V gene: TRBV6-5
clone size: -
J gene: TRBJ2-1
D gene: -
CDR3 DNA: TGTGCCAGCAGTCCTCGGTGGTCCTACAATGAGCAGTTCTTC
CDR3 protein: CASSPRWSYNEQFF

V gene: TRBV7-9
clone size: -
J gene: TRBJ2-3
D gene: -
CDR3 DNA: TGTGCCAGCAGCTTAGCGGCAGATACGCAGTATTTT
CDR3 protein: CASSLAADTQYF

V gene: TRBV19
clone size: -
J gene: TRBJ2-2
D gene: TRBD2
CDR3 DNA: TGTGCCAGTAGTAAGGCTAGCGGGGGGGCCAGCACCGGGGAGCTGTTTTTT
CDR3 protein: CASSKASGGASTGELFF

V gene: TRBV23-1
clone size: -
J gene: TRBJ1-5
D gene: -
CDR3 DNA: TGCGCCAGCAATGACAGCAATCAGCCCCAGCATTTT
CDR3 protein: CASNDSNQPQHF

V gene: TRBV5-1
clone size: -
J gene: TRBJ1-1
D gene: -
CDR3 DNA: TGCGCCAGCAGCTTCAGGGGAGGCACTGAAGCTTTCTTT
CDR3 protein: CASSFRGGTEAFF

V gene: TRBV11-3
clone size: -
J gene: TRBJ2-6
D gene: -
CDR3 DNA: TGTGCCAGCAGCTCCAGCAGAGCCTCAACTGGGGCCAACGTCCTGACTTTC
CDR3 protein: CASSSSRASTGANVLTF

V gene: TRBV2
clone size: -
J gene: TRBJ2-1
D gene: TRBD2
CDR3 DNA: TGTGCCAGCATCTCTAGGGCGGGGGGGCCTAGTTTATATGAGCAGTTCTTC
CDR3 protein: CASISRAGGPSLYEQFF

V gene: TRBV6-6
clone size: -
J gene: TRBJ1-2
D gene: TRBD1
CDR3 DNA: TGTGCCAGCAGTTATATGGCGACAGGGGGTTATGGCTACACCTTC
CDR3 protein: CASSYMATGGYGYTF

V gene: TRBV5-1
clone size: -
J gene: TRBJ2-3
D gene: -
CDR3 DNA: TGCGCCAGCAGCTTGGCGGTGGCAGCCACAGATACGCAGTATTTT
CDR3 protein: CASSLAVAATDTQYF

V gene: TRBV6-5
clone size: -
J gene: TRBJ1-6
D gene: -
CDR3 DNA: TGTGCCAGCAGTTACTCGGCAGGGGCGTATTCACCCCTCCACTTT
CDR3 protein: CASSYSAGAYSPLHF

V gene: TRBV12-3/TRBV12-4
clone size: -
J gene: TRBJ2-1
D gene: -
CDR3 DNA: TGTGCCAGCAGTTTAGTGGACTACAATGAGCAGTTCTTC
CDR3 protein: CASSLVDYNEQFF

V gene: TRBV12-3/TRBV12-4
clone size: once
J gene: TRBJ2-5
D gene: -
CDR3 DNA: TGTGCCTGTACTAGGGGGGAGACCCAGTACTTC
CDR3 protein: CACTRGETQYF

V gene: TRBV3-1/TRBV3-2
clone size: once
J gene: TRBJ2-3
D gene: -
CDR3 DNA: TGTGCCAGCAGCCCCGGGAAACGAGATACGCAGTATTTT
CDR3 protein: CASSPGKRDTQYF

V gene: TRBV27
clone size: -
J gene: TRBJ1-6
D gene: TRBD1
CDR3 DNA: TGTGCCAGCACAGTTAACAGGGGGAATTCACCCCTCCACTTT
CDR3 protein: CASTVNRGNSPLHF

V gene: TRBV6-5
clone size: -
J gene: TRBJ1-1
D gene: -
CDR3 DNA: TGTGCCAGCAGTTACTCGCCAGGGATCAGGACTGAAGCTTTCTTT
CDR3 protein: CASSYSPGIRTEAFF

V gene: TRBV10-3
clone size: -
J gene: TRBJ2-3
D gene: -
CDR3 DNA: TGTGCCATCAGGGGGACCACAGATACGCAGTATTTT
CDR3 protein: CAIRGTTDTQYF

V gene: TRBV15
clone size: -
J gene: TRBJ1-2
D gene: TRBD1
CDR3 DNA: TGTGCCACCAGCAGAGATCGGCCCGACAGGGGGCAAAGGGGCTACACCTTC
CDR3 protein: CATSRDRPDRGQRGYTF

V gene: TRBV10-3
clone size: -
J gene: TRBJ1-2
D gene: -
CDR3 DNA: TGTGCCATCAGGGACTCGCCGAGGGATGGCTACACCTTC
CDR3 protein: CAIRDSPRDGYTF

V gene: TRBV5-4
clone size: -
J gene: TRBJ2-7
D gene: -
CDR3 DNA: TGTGCCAGCAGCTTGGGCGGGACCTACGAGCAGTACTTC
CDR3 protein: CASSLGGTYEQYF